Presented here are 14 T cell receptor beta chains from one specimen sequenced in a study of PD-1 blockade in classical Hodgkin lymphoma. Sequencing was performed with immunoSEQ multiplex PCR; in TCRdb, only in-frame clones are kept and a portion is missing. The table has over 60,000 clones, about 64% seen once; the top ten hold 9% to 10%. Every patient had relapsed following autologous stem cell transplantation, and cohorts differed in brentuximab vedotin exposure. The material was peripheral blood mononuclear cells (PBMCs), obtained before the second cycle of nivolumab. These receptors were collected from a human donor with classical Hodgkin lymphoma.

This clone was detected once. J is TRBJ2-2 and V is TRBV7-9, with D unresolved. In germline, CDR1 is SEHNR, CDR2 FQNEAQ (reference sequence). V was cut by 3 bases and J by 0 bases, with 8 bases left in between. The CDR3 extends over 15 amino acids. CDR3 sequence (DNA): TGTGCCAGCAGCTTTTGGCAGGCGAACACCGGGGAGCTGTTTTTT. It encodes CASSFWQANTGELFF.

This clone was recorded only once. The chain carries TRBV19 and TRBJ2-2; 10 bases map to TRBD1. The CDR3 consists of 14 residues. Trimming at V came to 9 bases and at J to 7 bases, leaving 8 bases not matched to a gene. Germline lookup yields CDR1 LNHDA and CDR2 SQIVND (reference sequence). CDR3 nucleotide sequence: TGTGCCAGCAGACCCGGACAGGGGGTCGGGGAGCTGTTTTTT. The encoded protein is CASRPGQGVGELFF.

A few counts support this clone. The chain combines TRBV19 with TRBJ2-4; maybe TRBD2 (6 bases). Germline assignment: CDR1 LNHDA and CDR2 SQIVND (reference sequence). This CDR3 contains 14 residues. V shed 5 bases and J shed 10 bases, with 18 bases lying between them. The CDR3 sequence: CASSLATLGEIQYF. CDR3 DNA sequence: TGTGCCAGTAGTCTAGCGACGTTAGGTGAGATTCAGTACTTC.

The CDR3 DNA follows: TGTGCCAGCAGTTCCCCGACAGGGAGCTATGGCTACACCTTC. Its translation: CASSSPTGSYGYTF. This chain connects TRBV6-1 to TRBJ1-2; TRBD1 matches at 7 bases. There are 14 residues in the CDR3. V was clipped by 5 bases and J by 4 bases; unmatched bases: 7. The germline V gene encodes CDR1 MNHNS and CDR2 SASEGT.

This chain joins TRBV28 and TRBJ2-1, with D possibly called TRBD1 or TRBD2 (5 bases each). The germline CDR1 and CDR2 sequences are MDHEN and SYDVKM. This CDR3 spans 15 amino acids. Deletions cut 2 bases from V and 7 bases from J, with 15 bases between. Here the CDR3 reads CASSLEGSWGNEQFF. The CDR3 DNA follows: TGTGCCAGCAGTTTAGAAGGGAGTTGGGGGAATGAGCAGTTCTTC.

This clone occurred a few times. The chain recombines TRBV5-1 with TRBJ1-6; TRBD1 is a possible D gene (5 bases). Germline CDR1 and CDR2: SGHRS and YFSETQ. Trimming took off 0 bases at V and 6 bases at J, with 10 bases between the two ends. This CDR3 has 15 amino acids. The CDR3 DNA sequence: TGCGCCAGCAGCTTGGTGGGGGTTGGTAATTCACCCCTCCACTTT. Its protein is CASSLVGVGNSPLHF.

Here the CDR3 reads CASNRLDNTGELFF. The CDR3 region has the DNA TGCGCCAGCAATCGGTTAGACAACACCGGGGAGCTGTTTTTT. The V gene is TRBV10-2, the J gene TRBJ2-2; D is unclear. The germline gives CDR1 WSHSY, CDR2 SAAADI. CDR3 size: 14 residues. V was cut by 7 bases and J by 2 bases, with 11 bases left in between.

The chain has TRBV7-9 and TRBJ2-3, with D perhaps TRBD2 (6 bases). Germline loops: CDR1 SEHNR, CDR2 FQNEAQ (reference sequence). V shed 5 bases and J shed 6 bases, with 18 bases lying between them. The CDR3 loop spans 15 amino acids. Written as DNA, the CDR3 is TGTGCCAGCAGCCGGACGGAGGGAGCCGGGGATACGCAGTATTTT. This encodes CASSRTEGAGDTQYF. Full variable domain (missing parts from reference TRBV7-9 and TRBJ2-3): DTGVSQNPRHKITKRGQNVTFRCDPISEHNRLYWYRQTLGQGPEFLTYFQNEAQLEKSRLLSDRFSAERPKGSFSTLEIQRTEQGDSAMYLCASSRTEGAGDTQYFGPGTRLTVL.

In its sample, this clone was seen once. Here the CDR3 reads CASSSYRGEQFF. The CDR3 coding sequence is TGTGCCAGCAGCTCCTATAGAGGTGAGCAGTTCTTC. This chain links TRBV7-9 with TRBJ2-1, with D uncertain. With 4 bases removed from V and 9 bases from J, the gap between germline ends came to 10 bases. Germline V gene sequence: CDR1 SEHNR, CDR2 FQNEAQ (reference sequence). This CDR3 has 12 amino acids.

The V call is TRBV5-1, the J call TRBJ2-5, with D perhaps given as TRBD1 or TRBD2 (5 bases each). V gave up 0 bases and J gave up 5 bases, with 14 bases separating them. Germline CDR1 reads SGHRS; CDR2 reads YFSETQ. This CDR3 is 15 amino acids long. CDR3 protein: CASSLEGPPSETQYF. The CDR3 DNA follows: TGCGCCAGCAGCTTGGAGGGACCTCCATCTGAGACCCAGTACTTC.

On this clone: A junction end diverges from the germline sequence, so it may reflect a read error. CDR3 DNA: TGTGCCAGCAGCGTAGGCGCTGGAACAGGCTATGGATACACCTTC. Translated: CASSVGAGTGYGYTF. The chain is built from TRBV9 and TRBJ1-2; possibly TRBD1 for D (5 bases). Germline V lookup: CDR1 SGDLS, CDR2 YYNGEE. CDR3 length: 15 residues.

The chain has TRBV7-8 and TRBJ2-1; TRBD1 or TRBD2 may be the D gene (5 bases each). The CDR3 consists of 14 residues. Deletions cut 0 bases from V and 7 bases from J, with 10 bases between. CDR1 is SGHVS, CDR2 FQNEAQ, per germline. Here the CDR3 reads CASSLAGDRNEQFF. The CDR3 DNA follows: TGTGCCAGCAGCTTAGCGGGGGACCGGAATGAGCAGTTCTTC.

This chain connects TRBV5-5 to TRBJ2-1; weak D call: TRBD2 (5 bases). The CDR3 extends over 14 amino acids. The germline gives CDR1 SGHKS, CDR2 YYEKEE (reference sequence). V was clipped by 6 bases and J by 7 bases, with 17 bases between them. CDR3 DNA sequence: TGTGCCAGCACTGCGTGGCTAGCCCTAAATGAGCAGTTCTTC. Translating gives CASTAWLALNEQFF.

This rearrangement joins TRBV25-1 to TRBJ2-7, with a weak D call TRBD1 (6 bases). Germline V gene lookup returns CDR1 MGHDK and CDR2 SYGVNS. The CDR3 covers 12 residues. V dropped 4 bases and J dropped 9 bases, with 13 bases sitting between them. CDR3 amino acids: CASSVTGLSQYF. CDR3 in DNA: TGTGCCAGCAGTGTAACAGGGCTTTCGCAGTACTTC.